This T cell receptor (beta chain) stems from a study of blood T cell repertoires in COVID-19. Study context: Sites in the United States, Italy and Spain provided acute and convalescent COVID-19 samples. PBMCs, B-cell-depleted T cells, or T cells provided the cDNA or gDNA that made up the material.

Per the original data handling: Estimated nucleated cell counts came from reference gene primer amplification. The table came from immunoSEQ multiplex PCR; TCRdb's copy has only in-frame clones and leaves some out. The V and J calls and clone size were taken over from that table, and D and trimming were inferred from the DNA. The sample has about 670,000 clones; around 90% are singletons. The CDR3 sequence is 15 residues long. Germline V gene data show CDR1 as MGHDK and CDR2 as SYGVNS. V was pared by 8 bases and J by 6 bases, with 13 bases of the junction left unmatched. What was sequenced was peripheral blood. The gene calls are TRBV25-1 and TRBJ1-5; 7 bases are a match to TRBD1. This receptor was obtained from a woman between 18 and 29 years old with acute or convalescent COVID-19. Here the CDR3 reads CASSQGTEAGQPQHF. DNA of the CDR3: TGTGCCAGCTCTCAAGGGACAGAGGCCGGTCAGCCCCAGCATTTT.